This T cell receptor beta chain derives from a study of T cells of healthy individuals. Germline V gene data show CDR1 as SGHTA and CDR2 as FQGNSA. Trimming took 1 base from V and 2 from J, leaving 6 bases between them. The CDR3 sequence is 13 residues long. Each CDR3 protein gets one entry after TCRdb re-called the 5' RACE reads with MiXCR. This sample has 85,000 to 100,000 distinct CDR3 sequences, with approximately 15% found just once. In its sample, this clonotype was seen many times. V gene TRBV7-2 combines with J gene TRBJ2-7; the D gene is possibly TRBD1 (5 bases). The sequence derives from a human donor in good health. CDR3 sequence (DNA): TGTGCCAGCAGCTTAGACAGGCCCTACGAGCAGTACTTC. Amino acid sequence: CASSLDRPYEQYF.